Shown below are 11 T cell receptor beta chains from a single sample sequenced in a study of control samples from healthy donors and cancer patients. Using immunoSEQ multiplex PCR, the repertoire was profiled, and TCRdb retains in-frame clones only, with some absent. This sample has over 70,000 clones, with roughly nine tenths found just once. The source material was blood. The receptors were gathered from a woman in her fifties or sixties in good health.

The chain is built from TRBV9 and TRBJ2-2; 9 bases match TRBD2. This CDR3 contains 15 residues. V trimming: 2 bases; J trimming: 4 bases; junction bases outside the gene matches: 3. Germline lookup yields CDR1 SGDLS and CDR2 YYNGEE. CDR3 DNA sequence: TGTGCCAGCAGCGTCCGCGGGGGGGCCACCGGGGAGCTGTTTTTT. Encoded protein: CASSVRGGATGELFF.

The chain uses TRBV29-1 and TRBJ1-1; 7 bases are a match to TRBD1. The germline gives CDR1 SQVTM, CDR2 ANQGSEA. V gave up 6 bases and J gave up 0 bases; unmatched junction bases: 7. CDR3 size: 14 residues. CDR3 amino acids: CSVDPGQMNTEAFF. Here the CDR3 DNA reads TGCAGCGTCGATCCGGGACAGATGAACACTGAAGCTTTCTTT.

The chain is built from TRBV2 and TRBJ1-2; unclear D gene. The germline gives CDR1 SNHLY, CDR2 FYNNEI. The CDR3 is 11 residues long. V lost 6 bases and J 8 bases, leaving 10 bases between the germline ends. Here the CDR3 DNA reads TGTGCCAGCAGCCCAGCTGGCGGCTACACCTTC. It translates to CASSPAGGYTF.

This clone was counted a single time. CDR3 DNA: TGTGCCAGCAGCTTAGCCGGACTAGCGGGAGGGGGCGAGCAGTACTTC. Translating gives CASSLAGLAGGGEQYF. The genes are TRBV7-2 and TRBJ2-7; 15 bases agree with TRBD2. This CDR3 region has 16 residues. Germline loops: CDR1 SGHTA, CDR2 FQGNSA. Trimming took 0 bases from V and 6 from J; bases not matched to a gene: 3.

The V gene is TRBV10-1, the J gene TRBJ2-2; TRBD2 matches at 10 bases. The CDR3 loop spans 16 amino acids. Trimming cost V 2 bases and J 4 bases; bases outside gene matches: 4. Germline CDR1 and CDR2: WNHNN and SYGVQD (reference sequence). The CDR3 is CASSEESGRVTGELFF. The DNA of the CDR3 is TGCGCCAGCAGTGAGGAGAGCGGGAGGGTCACCGGGGAGCTGTTTTTT.

The V and J genes are TRBV10-1 and TRBJ2-1; 13 bases agree with TRBD2. Germline trimming cut 0 bases from V and 1 base from J; bases unmatched to any gene: 12. In germline, CDR1 is WNHNN, CDR2 SYGVQD (reference sequence). The CDR3 totals 21 residues. The CDR3 DNA is TGCGCCAGCAGTGAGTCAGGGGGACTAGCGGGGAGTAAGTTATCCTACAATGAGCAGTTCTTC. This translates into CASSESGGLAGSKLSYNEQFF.

The genes are TRBV7-8 and TRBJ2-5; 12 positions match TRBD2. This CDR3 comprises 17 residues. Germline V gives CDR1 SGHVS, CDR2 FQNEAQ. J was trimmed by 1 base and V by 5 bases; bases with no gene match: 8. The CDR3: CASSLTSGGLPQETQYF. For the CDR3, the DNA is TGTGCCAGCAGCCTTACTAGCGGGGGGCTCCCCCAAGAGACCCAGTACTTC.

The chain joins TRBV2 to TRBJ1-1; D is possibly TRBD1 (5 bases). Trimming left V 4 bases short and J 4 bases short, with 10 bases between. This CDR3 is 13 amino acids long. The germline V gene has CDR1 SNHLY and CDR2 FYNNEI. CDR3 in amino acids: CASSGGGGTEAFF. CDR3 in DNA: TGTGCCAGCAGTGGAGGTGGGGGCACTGAAGCTTTCTTT.

The rearrangement joins TRBV12-2 to TRBJ1-3. TRBV12-2 is a pseudogene segment. The CDR3 covers 15 residues. The CDR3 DNA sequence: TGTGCAAGTCGCTTAGTCCTTCTCTCTGGAAACACCATATATTTT. Translation: CASRLVLLSGNTIYF.

V gene TRBV7-2 combines with J gene TRBJ1-4; D possibly corresponds to TRBD1 (5 bases). The germline V gene encodes CDR1 SGHTA and CDR2 FQGNSA. CDR3 size: 15 residues. Between the trimmed V and J ends, which lost 6 bases and 0 bases, there was a span of 11 bases. CDR3 DNA: TGTGCCAGCAGTCGGCAGGGTGCAACTAATGAAAAACTGTTTTTT. It translates to CASSRQGATNEKLFF.

The rearrangement uses TRBV5-4 and TRBJ2-7; TRBD1 might be the D (6 bases). With 5 bases removed from V and 1 base from J, the gap between germline ends came to 13 bases. The CDR3 totals 14 residues. Looked up from germline, CDR1 is SGHNT and CDR2 is YYREEE (reference sequence). CDR3 in amino acids: CASSSDSLSYEQYF. CDR3 coding DNA: TGTGCCAGCAGTTCGGACAGCCTTTCCTACGAGCAGTACTTC.